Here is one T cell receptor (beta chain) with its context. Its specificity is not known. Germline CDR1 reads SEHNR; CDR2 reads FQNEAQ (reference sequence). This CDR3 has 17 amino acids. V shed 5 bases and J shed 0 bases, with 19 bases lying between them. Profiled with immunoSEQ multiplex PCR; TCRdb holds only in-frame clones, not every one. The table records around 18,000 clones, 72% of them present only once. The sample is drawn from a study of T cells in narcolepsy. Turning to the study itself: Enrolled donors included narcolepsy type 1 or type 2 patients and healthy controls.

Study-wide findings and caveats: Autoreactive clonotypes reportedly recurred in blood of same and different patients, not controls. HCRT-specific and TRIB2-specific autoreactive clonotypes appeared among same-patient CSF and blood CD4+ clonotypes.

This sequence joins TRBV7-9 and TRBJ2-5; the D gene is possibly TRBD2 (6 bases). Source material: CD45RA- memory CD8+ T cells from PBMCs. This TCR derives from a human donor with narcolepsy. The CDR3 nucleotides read TGTGCCAGCAGCCCGACGGACGGGGGAAAGTACCAAGAGACCCAGTACTTC. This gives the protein CASSPTDGGKYQETQYF.